Listed below are T cell receptor beta chains from one sample, sequenced in a study of cytomegalovirus exposure and HLA in healthy donors. Method: immunoSEQ multiplex PCR; TCRdb's copy keeps in-frame clones and lacks some. Among 85,000 to 95,000 clones listed, 7.6% were seen once. Sequencing was done on a sample of PBMCs. These receptors were obtained from a man aged 45-65 years in good health and CMV-seronegative. The CDR3 runs from the conserved cysteine through the conserved F or W. A D gene is named only where the DNA matches it firmly. Size values are once, few and many counts, or a class for expanded clones, and some rows have none.

V	D	J	size	CDR3	DNA
TRBV4-3	.	TRBJ2-3	.	CASSQDIVRQVTDTQYF	TGCGCCAGCAGCCAAGATATAGTGCGACAGGTCACAGATACGCAGTATTTT
TRBV19	.	TRBJ1-2	few	CASRTTGQGRANYGYTF	TGTGCCAGTAGGACCACTGGGCAGGGGAGAGCTAACTATGGCTACACCTTC
TRBV10-3	TRBD2	TRBJ2-7	.	CAISGLAGDEQYF	TGTGCCATCAGTGGATTAGCGGGAGACGAGCAGTACTTC
TRBV5-4	.	TRBJ2-6	.	CASLSGANVLTF	TGTGCCAGCCTCTCTGGGGCCAACGTCCTGACTTTC
TRBV4-3	.	TRBJ1-6	.	CASSQDWRSGSGNSPLHF	TGCGCCAGCAGCCAAGATTGGAGGTCGGGTTCTGGCAATTCACCCCTCCACTTT
TRBV6-6	TRBD2	TRBJ2-7	.	CASSFGLAGGSYEQYF	TGTGCCAGCAGTTTCGGACTAGCGGGGGGTTCCTACGAGCAGTACTTC
TRBV7-8	TRBD2	TRBJ2-7	.	CASSLASSGASYEQYF	TGTGCCAGCAGCTTAGCGTCCAGCGGGGCCTCCTACGAGCAGTACTTC
TRBV7-2	.	TRBJ2-4	.	CASSLVVGGDIQYF	TGTGCCAGCAGCTTAGTTGTAGGCGGAGACATTCAGTACTTC
TRBV5-1	.	TRBJ2-3	.	CASSLAGVGGDTQYF	TGCGCCAGCAGCTTGGCCGGTGTGGGCGGGGATACGCAGTATTTT
TRBV19	TRBD1	TRBJ2-5	few	CASSRTGVLETQYF	TGTGCCAGTAGCCGGACAGGGGTACTAGAGACCCAGTACTTC
TRBV11-2	.	TRBJ1-5	.	CASSLGTVNQPQHF	TGTGCCAGCAGCTTAGGCACAGTAAATCAGCCCCAGCATTTT
TRBV4-2	TRBD1	TRBJ2-1	few	CASSQEIGTGGDEQFF	TGTGCCAGCAGCCAAGAGATTGGGACAGGGGGCGATGAGCAGTTCTTC
TRBV5-8	.	TRBJ2-4	once	CASSFPQGFDIQYF	TGTGCCAGCAGTTTCCCTCAGGGCTTCGACATTCAGTACTTC
TRBV11-2	.	TRBJ2-3	.	CASSPNRGNTDTQYF	TGTGCCAGCAGCCCTAACCGGGGTAACACAGATACGCAGTATTTT
TRBV7-9	TRBD2	TRBJ2-1	.	CASSLAGGPYNEQFF	TGTGCCAGCAGCCTAGCGGGAGGGCCCTACAATGAGCAGTTCTTC
TRBV27	.	TRBJ2-3	.	CASRQWTFTDTQYF	TGTGCCAGCAGACAGTGGACTTTCACAGATACGCAGTATTTT
TRBV5-1	TRBD1	TRBJ1-2	.	CASSRGQGDGYTF	TGCGCCAGCAGCCGGGGACAGGGGGATGGCTACACCTTC
TRBV28	.	TRBJ2-3	many	CASRGSGTTDTQYF	TGTGCCAGCAGGGGAAGCGGTACCACAGATACGCAGTATTTT
TRBV30	.	TRBJ2-3	.	CAWSVLNYGYTDTQYF	TGTGCCTGGAGTGTACTAAATTACGGCTACACAGATACGCAGTATTTT
TRBV11-2	TRBD1	TRBJ1-6	few	CASSRGQGDSPLHF	TGTGCCAGCAGCAGGGGACAGGGGGATTCACCCCTCCACTTT
TRBV5-1	.	TRBJ1-1	few	CASSRNWANTEAFF	TGCGCCAGCAGCCGCAACTGGGCCAACACTGAAGCTTTCTTT
TRBV5-1	.	TRBJ1-1	few	CASSPRAGTTTEAFF	TGCGCCAGCAGCCCCCGTGCGGGGACCACCACTGAAGCTTTCTTT
TRBV5-6	.	TRBJ2-5	.	CASSLATSVQETQYF	TGTGCCAGCAGCTTGGCTACAAGCGTTCAAGAGACCCAGTACTTC
TRBV27	.	TRBJ2-7	few	CASSSLSQGSSYEQYF	TGTGCCAGCAGTTCCTTAAGTCAGGGTAGCTCCTACGAGCAGTACTTC
TRBV6-1	TRBD1	TRBJ2-3	.	CASITGTGGADTQYF	TGTGCCAGCATAACCGGGACAGGGGGCGCAGATACGCAGTATTTT
TRBV7-2	TRBD2	TRBJ2-7	few	CASSVMGLANYEQYF	TGTGCCAGCAGCGTGATGGGACTAGCTAACTACGAGCAGTACTTC
TRBV29-1	TRBD1	TRBJ1-6	few	CSVKGQENSPLHF	TGCAGCGTTAAGGGACAGGAGAATTCACCCCTCCACTTT
TRBV7-8	.	TRBJ2-6	.	CASTDTFSGANVLTF	TGTGCCAGCACCGACACCTTCTCTGGGGCCAACGTCCTGACTTTC
TRBV6-1	TRBD1	TRBJ2-3	few	CASRSRQGTDTQYF	TGTGCCAGCAGGAGTCGACAGGGGACAGATACGCAGTATTTT
TRBV28	TRBD1	TRBJ2-2	.	CASRTGEIHTGELFF	TGTGCCAGCAGAACAGGGGAAATCCACACCGGGGAGCTGTTTTTT
TRBV28	TRBD2	TRBJ2-7	few	CASTSPEGLAGTYEQYF	TGTGCCAGTACCTCGCCGGAGGGGCTAGCGGGAACCTACGAGCAGTACTTC
TRBV6-5	.	TRBJ2-3	.	CASSYYGGSDTQYF	TGTGCCAGCAGTTATTATGGAGGGTCGGATACGCAGTATTTT
TRBV7-8	.	TRBJ2-1	.	CASSLGGLGEQFF	TGTGCCAGCAGCTTAGGGGGGCTGGGTGAGCAGTTCTTC
TRBV10-3	.	TRBJ2-1	few	CAISEGASAYNEQFF	TGTGCCATCAGTGAGGGGGCTTCGGCCTACAATGAGCAGTTCTTC
TRBV28	.	TRBJ1-2	.	CATLGGGALYGYTF	TGTGCCACCCTGGGGGGTGGGGCCCTCTATGGCTACACCTTC
TRBV29-1	TRBD1	TRBJ2-3	.	CSVERPRDRGTDTQYF	TGCAGCGTTGAACGTCCCCGGGACAGGGGGACAGATACGCAGTATTTT
TRBV7-2	TRBD2	TRBJ2-1	many	CASSLERLTSGFLRNEQFF	TGTGCCAGCAGCTTAGAGCGGTTGACTAGCGGGTTCTTACGCAATGAGCAGTTCTTC
TRBV11-2	.	TRBJ2-3	few	CASSFNGAGADTQYF	TGTGCCAGCAGCTTCAATGGGGCAGGGGCGGATACGCAGTATTTT
TRBV28	TRBD1	TRBJ1-2	.	CASSLRYRGAGNYGYTF	TGTGCCAGCAGTTTAAGGTACAGGGGAGCCGGGAACTATGGCTACACCTTC
TRBV6-5	.	TRBJ1-2	few	CASSYSNRQGHGYTF	TGTGCCAGCAGTTACTCGAATCGGCAGGGTCATGGCTACACCTTC
TRBV5-8	.	TRBJ1-5	.	CASSETGTQPQHF	TGTGCCAGCAGCGAAACAGGAACGCAGCCCCAGCATTTT
TRBV27	TRBD1	TRBJ2-7	few	CASSFWGQGGGEQYF	TGTGCCAGCAGTTTCTGGGGACAGGGTGGCGGCGAGCAGTACTTC
TRBV6-5	.	TRBJ1-5	few	CASSYRTDQPQHF	TGTGCCAGCAGTTACAGGACAGATCAGCCCCAGCATTTT
TRBV6-5	.	TRBJ2-5	few	CASSDASDRDRTQYF	TGTGCCAGCAGCGACGCGTCGGACCGGGATAGGACCCAGTACTTC
TRBV30	.	TRBJ1-2	few	CAWRPDRDYGYTF	TGTGCCTGGAGACCAGACAGAGATTATGGCTACACCTTC
TRBV9	TRBD1	TRBJ1-1	.	CASSPRDRIIDTEAFF	TGTGCCAGCAGCCCCCGGGACAGGATCATCGACACTGAAGCTTTCTTT
TRBV5-1	.	TRBJ2-1	.	CASSGQGLSNEQFF	TGCGCCAGCAGCGGGCAGGGCTTAAGCAATGAGCAGTTCTTC
TRBV5-1	TRBD1	TRBJ2-7	few	CASSRIVPGTGGWEQYF	TGCGCCAGCAGCCGTATTGTCCCCGGGACAGGGGGGTGGGAGCAGTACTTC
TRBV9	TRBD2	TRBJ2-5	few	CASSEGLALSAETQYF	TGTGCCAGCAGCGAGGGACTAGCCCTGAGTGCGGAGACCCAGTACTTC
TRBV5-4	TRBD1	TRBJ2-1	.	CASSLAGTGKGNEQFF	TGTGCCAGCAGCTTGGCCGGGACAGGGAAAGGGAATGAGCAGTTCTTC
TRBV7-8	TRBD2	TRBJ2-2	few	CASSEAGGSTGELFF	TGTGCCAGCAGCGAAGCGGGGGGGTCCACCGGGGAGCTGTTTTTT
TRBV5-8	TRBD2	TRBJ2-3	.	CASSLAGGADTQYF	TGTGCCAGCAGCTTAGCGGGAGGGGCAGATACGCAGTATTTT
TRBV6-5	TRBD2	TRBJ2-2	.	CASSNLLARTGELFF	TGTGCCAGCAGTAACTTACTAGCGCGCACCGGGGAGCTGTTTTTT
TRBV30	.	TRBJ1-5	few	CAWSQGNQPQHF	TGTGCCTGGAGTCAGGGGAATCAGCCCCAGCATTTT
TRBV7-2	TRBD1	TRBJ2-1	few	CASSTHITGVLNDNEQFF	TGTGCCAGCAGCACTCACATTACAGGGGTGCTTAACGACAATGAGCAGTTCTTC
TRBV27	TRBD2	TRBJ2-1	.	CASSPDLAGGKQFF	TGTGCCAGCAGCCCCGATTTAGCGGGGGGAAAGCAGTTCTTC
TRBV10-3	.	TRBJ2-3	.	CATIRDKWADTQYF	TGTGCCACAATCCGGGACAAATGGGCAGATACGCAGTATTTT
TRBV5-4	.	TRBJ2-5	.	CASTSAGPERETQYF	TGTGCCAGCACCTCCGCGGGACCTGAGAGGGAGACCCAGTACTTC
TRBV28	TRBD1	TRBJ1-1	few	CASSLSDRGVGFF	TGTGCCAGCAGTTTATCGGACAGGGGCGTGGGTTTCTTT